These 5 T cell receptor beta chains were sequenced from one sample in a study of blood T cell repertoires in COVID-19. Here immunoSEQ multiplex PCR was the method, and the copy in TCRdb shows in-frame clones only, minus some. The sample lists 150,000 or so clones; just over 85% were seen once. Sequenced: peripheral blood. These receptors all stem from an older woman with acute or convalescent COVID-19.

The CDR3 DNA follows: TGTGCCAGCAGGTCGGGGGTAGGGACTAGCACAGATACGCAGTATTTT. Translation: CASRSGVGTSTDTQYF. The gene calls are TRBV5-4 and TRBJ2-3; the D gene is possibly TRBD2 (6 bases). The CDR3 is 16 amino acids. Trimming cost V 5 bases and J 0 bases, with 16 bases left between them. CDR1 is SGHNT, CDR2 YYREEE, per germline (reference sequence).

This clone has more than one count but fewer than ten. The chain couples TRBV4-1 to TRBJ1-3; weak D call: TRBD1 (5 bases). The CDR3 consists of 20 residues. V was pared by 2 bases and J by 1 base, with 24 bases between. In germline, CDR1 is MGHRA, CDR2 YSYEKL. Written as DNA, the CDR3 is TGCGCCAGCAGCCAAAAGGGTACTGGGGGGAGCTACTCTTCTGGAAACACCATATATTTT. As protein: CASSQKGTGGSYSSGNTIYF.

The chain uses TRBV3-1 (or the pseudogene TRBV3-2) and TRBJ2-4; 7 bases are shared with TRBD2. The CDR3 loop spans 16 amino acids. After removal of 0 bases from V and 6 bases from J, the junction contained 8 bases not matched to a gene. Germline loops: CDR1 LGHDT, CDR2 YNNKEL (reference sequence). The CDR3 DNA follows: TGTGCCAGCAGCCAAGATGTGGGAGGGCGGGTAAACATTCAGTACTTC. This translates into CASSQDVGGRVNIQYF.

The chain carries TRBV9 and TRBJ2-5; a possible D gene is TRBD2 (6 bases). V was trimmed by 0 bases and J by 2 bases, leaving 8 bases between them. The CDR3 sequence is 14 residues long. Per the germline V gene, CDR1 is SGDLS and CDR2 is YYNGEE. CDR3 sequence reads: CASSVVRGQETQYF. In DNA form, the CDR3 reads TGTGCCAGCAGCGTAGTACGGGGGCAAGAGACCCAGTACTTC. The full variable domain, in which reference TRBV9 and TRBJ2-5 provide the parts outside the CDR3, is DSGVTQTPKHLITATGQRVTLRCSPRSGDLSVYWYQQSLDQGLQFLIQYYNGEERAKGNILERFSAQQFPDLHSELNLSSLELGDSALYFCASSVVRGQETQYFGPGTRLLVL.

This chain uses TRBV7-2 with TRBJ2-5; 9 bases fit TRBD2. Per the germline V gene, CDR1 is SGHTA and CDR2 is FQGNSA. The J segment lost 3 bases and the V segment lost 2 bases, leaving 7 bases of the junction unmatched. This CDR3 spans 16 amino acids. The DNA of the CDR3 is TGTGCCAGCAGCTTAACGGGGCTAGCGGGGAAAGAGACCCAGTACTTC. It encodes CASSLTGLAGKETQYF. The full variable domain, its missing parts supplied by reference TRBV7-2 and TRBJ2-5, is GAGVSQSPSNKVTEKGKDVELRCDPISGHTALYWYRQSLGQGLEFLIYFQGNSAPDKSGLPSDRFSAERTGGSVSTLTIQRTQQEDSAVYLCASSLTGLAGKETQYFGPGTRLLVL.